Below are 20 T cell receptor beta chains sequenced from a single sample in a study of regulatory T cells in long-lasting Graves disease (dated by TCRdb to the early 2020s). The library came from multiplex PCR. Instrument on record: Illumina HiSeq 4000. CDR3 regions were amplified by Arm-PCR with iRepertoire HTBI primers to construct TCR beta libraries. TCRdb cleaned the public reads at Q25 with fastp, built clones with MiXCR and kept in-frame beta chains. Entries that share a CDR3 protein sequence are merged under the most common genes and DNA. The sample contains about 420,000 distinct CDR3 sequences, 16% of them found a single time. The top ten hold about 25% of the sample. The label giving this sample's time point can be read as: newly diagnosed GD, antithyroid drugs for less than 3 months. For both TCR sequencing and RNA sequencing, RNA was extracted from PBMCs in TRIzol. The same sample was also studied in work on T cells in Graves' hyperthyroidism and ophthalmopathy.

The sample was peripheral blood mononuclear cells (PBMCs), taken at new diagnosis, from a patient treated with antithyroid drugs. The source is a woman in her late teens or twenties with Graves disease. Donor details come from another sample of the same person, matched by shared clones.

This clonotype was seen a few times. The V gene is TRBV10-3, the J gene TRBJ1-1, with TRBD1 as a possible D gene (5 bases). Trimming cost V 6 bases and J 4 bases, with 12 bases left between them. The germline V gene has CDR1 ENHRY and CDR2 SYGVKD. The CDR3 runs to 13 residues. The CDR3 DNA sequence: TGTGCCATCAGAGGGGACCTCTCCACTGAAGCTTTCTTT. It yields the protein CAIRGDLSTEAFF.

The V call is TRBV11-2, the J call TRBJ2-1, with a weak D call TRBD2 (6 bases). The ends were cut back, 5 bases at V and 7 bases at J, with 21 bases in the middle. CDR1 SGHAT and CDR2 FQNNGV come from the germline V gene. The CDR3 has 16 residues. CDR3 in amino acids: CASSPSGVVRGNEQFF. In DNA form, the CDR3 reads TGTGCCAGCAGCCCCTCCGGAGTGGTCCGGGGGAATGAGCAGTTCTTC.

This clonotype has a handful of counts. This may be a read error: a much more frequent sequence differs by one nucleotide. The chain employs TRBV6-1 and TRBJ2-5, with D perhaps matching TRBD2 (5 bases). The germline gives CDR1 MNHNS, CDR2 SASEGT. The ends were cut back, 4 bases at V and 4 bases at J, with 22 bases in the middle. The CDR3 is made up of 17 amino acids. CDR3: CASSGFAATGGGETQYF. The CDR3 nucleotides are TGTGCCAGCAGTGGATTCGCCGCGACGGGTGGAGGAGAGACCCAGTACTTC.

The DNA of the CDR3 is TGCAGTGCTAGTCCGATGGCTGCGACCACAGATACGCAGTATTTT. It specifies CSASPMAATTDTQYF. The chain has TRBV20-1 and TRBJ2-3; no definite D call. The CDR3 spans 15 residues. Germline V CDR1 and CDR2: DFQATT, SNEGSKA (reference sequence). The ends were cut back, 3 bases at V and 2 bases at J, with 15 bases in the middle.

This clonotype was observed at least ten times. In nucleotides, the CDR3 is TGTGCCAGCAGCTTAGGGGTCCGGGACAGGTCTTACGAGCAGTACTTC. Its protein is CASSLGVRDRSYEQYF. The V and J genes are TRBV11-2 and TRBJ2-7, with 8 bases fitting TRBD1. The CDR3 is 16 residues long. The trim removed 1 base at V and 4 bases at J, leaving 9 bases unmatched. In germline, CDR1 is SGHAT, CDR2 FQNNGV. The whole variable domain, remainder taken from reference TRBV11-2 and TRBJ2-7, is EAGVAQSPRYKIIEKRQSVAFWCNPISGHATLYWYQQILGQGPKLLIQFQNNGVVDDSQLPKDRFSAERLKGVDSTLKIQPAKLEDSAVYLCASSLGVRDRSYEQYFGPGTRLTVT.

The chain carries TRBV4-1 and TRBJ2-3, with TRBD1 matching 8 bases. The CDR3 is 15 residues long. Losses at the gene ends were 1 base for V and 5 bases for J; bases not matched to a gene: 5. Germline V gives CDR1 MGHRA, CDR2 YSYEKL. The CDR3: CASSQGTGMGDTQYF. In DNA form, the CDR3 reads TGCGCCAGCAGCCAAGGGACAGGGATGGGAGATACGCAGTATTTT.

The rearrangement links TRBV2 to TRBJ1-4; 9 positions agree with TRBD1. Trimming removed 9 bases from V and 8 bases from J; junction bases left unmatched: 13. The germline CDR1 and CDR2 sequences are SNHLY and FYNNEI. The CDR3 extends over 15 amino acids. The CDR3 loop is CASRVQGARGEKLFF. The CDR3 nucleotides read TGTGCCAGTAGAGTACAGGGGGCGCGAGGGGAAAAACTGTTTTTT.

The chain combines TRBV2 with TRBJ2-7; the D is unclear. Trimming took 6 bases from V and 2 from J, leaving 14 bases between them. CDR1 SNHLY and CDR2 FYNNEI come from the germline V gene. The CDR3 has 14 residues. CDR3: CASRDAELTYEQYF. CDR3 in DNA: TGTGCCAGCAGGGACGCGGAGCTAACCTACGAGCAGTACTTC.

This chain connects TRBV28 to TRBJ2-1; no firm D call. Trimming left V 3 bases short and J 4 bases short, with 13 bases between. The CDR3 length is 15 residues. Germline V gene lookup returns CDR1 MDHEN and CDR2 SYDVKM. The CDR3 protein is CASSLGRRTYNEQFF. DNA of the CDR3: TGTGCCAGCAGTTTGGGCAGGCGAACGTACAATGAGCAGTTCTTC.

The chain couples TRBV28 to TRBJ2-1; 7 positions agree with TRBD2. Losses at the gene ends were 2 bases for V and 8 bases for J; bases not matched to a gene: 12. Germline V CDR1 and CDR2: MDHEN, SYDVKM. The CDR3 has 16 residues. CDR3 protein: CASSLGAGAPGDEQFF. CDR3 nucleotide sequence: TGTGCCAGCAGTTTAGGGGCGGGAGCCCCCGGGGATGAGCAGTTCTTC.

The gene calls are TRBV5-6 and TRBJ2-1; 15 positions match TRBD2. Trimming took 2 bases from V and 7 from J; bases not matched to a gene: 7. The CDR3 loop spans 17 amino acids. In germline, CDR1 is SGHDT, CDR2 YYEEEE. CDR3 nucleotides: TGTGCCAGCAGCTTTAGGACTAGCGGGAGGGTAGGGAATGAGCAGTTCTTC. It codes for CASSFRTSGRVGNEQFF.

This clonotype has just one count. At one of its ends the junction is not consistent with the germline gene, which may arise from a read error. This chain joins TRBV5-1 and TRBJ2-3, with 11 nucleotides matching TRBD2. The CDR3 runs 16 residues. From germline, CDR1 is SGHRS and CDR2 YFSETQ. In nucleotides, the CDR3 is TGTGCCAGCACCCCGGGACTAGCGGCTAGCACAGATACGCAGTATTTT. It codes for CASTPGLAASTDTQYF.

This chain uses TRBV15 with TRBJ2-2; tentatively, D is TRBD2 (5 bases). The V end lost 1 base, the J end lost 1 base, and 7 bases lay between the germline ends. The CDR3 has 15 amino acids. The germline V gene has CDR1 LNHNV and CDR2 YYDKDF (reference sequence). Written as DNA, the CDR3 is TGTGCCACCAGCAGAGCCGGGGAGAACACCGGGGAGCTGTTTTTT. It translates to CATSRAGENTGELFF.

This clonotype was seen repeatedly, ten times or more. The junction and the germline gene differ at one end; a read error may be behind it. The chain uses TRBV28 and TRBJ1-1, with D possibly TRBD1 on 6 matching bases. CDR1 MDHEN and CDR2 SYDVKM come from the germline V gene. The CDR3 is 12 amino acids. The CDR3 nucleotides are TGTGCCAGCAGCCAAGGGACACCCCGAAAAATCTTT. This gives the protein CASSQGTPRKIF. Based on the CDR3 plus reference TRBV28 and TRBJ1-1, the full variable domain is DVKVTQSSRYLVKRTGEKVFLECVQDMDHENMFWYRQDPGLGLRLIYFSYDVKMKEKGDIPEGYSVSREKKERFSLILESASTNQTSMYLCASSQGTPRKIFGQGTRLTVV.

Only one count was recorded for this clonotype. The gene calls are TRBV30 and TRBJ2-7, with TRBD1 matching 10 bases. The V and J ends lost 2 bases and 7 bases, in that order; junction bases with no gene match: 5. In germline, CDR1 is GTSNPN, CDR2 SVGIG (reference sequence). The CDR3 is 13 residues long. The CDR3 region is CAWSRDRGREQYF. For the CDR3, the DNA is TGTGCCTGGAGTAGGGACAGGGGTAGGGAGCAGTACTTC.

Many counts were recorded for this clonotype. This chain connects TRBV3-1 to TRBJ2-1; 7 bases are a match to TRBD1. Trimming removed 7 bases from V and 1 base from J; junction bases left unmatched: 7. The germline gives CDR1 LGHDT, CDR2 YNNKEL (reference sequence). This CDR3 spans 15 amino acids. This CDR3 is CASTPTGVSYNEQFF. DNA for the CDR3: TGTGCCAGCACCCCCACAGGGGTGTCCTACAATGAGCAGTTCTTC.

In this sample, this clonotype turned up many times. The chain combines TRBV2 with TRBJ2-7; 9 positions agree with TRBD2. This CDR3 contains 15 residues. The germline V gene has CDR1 SNHLY and CDR2 FYNNEI. The J segment lost 3 bases and the V segment lost 7 bases, leaving 10 bases of the junction unmatched. CDR3 in DNA: TGTGCCAGCACCGATATAGCGGGAGCCAGCTACGAGCAGTACTTC. Its translation: CASTDIAGASYEQYF.

The gene calls are TRBV6-5 and TRBJ1-2; D not resolved. This CDR3 is built from 13 residues. Germline V gene sequence: CDR1 MNHEY, CDR2 SVGAGI. V gave up 0 bases and J gave up 2 bases, with 4 bases separating them. CDR3 region: CASSYSENYGYTF. In DNA, the CDR3 is TGTGCCAGCAGTTACTCGGAAAACTATGGCTACACCTTC.

Comments on this clonotype: A much larger clone sits a single nucleotide away, making a read error possible. V usage is TRBV3-1 and J usage is TRBJ2-7; D perhaps matches TRBD1 (6 bases). The CDR3 has 14 amino acids. CDR1 is LGHDT, CDR2 YNNKEL, per germline (reference sequence). With 1 base removed from V and 6 bases from J, the gap between germline ends came to 13 bases. In DNA form, the CDR3 reads TGTGCCAGCAGCCAAGTGGCAGGGGAAGGCGAGCAGTACTTC. Protein sequence: CASSQVAGEGEQYF.

In this sample, this clonotype turned up a few times. The chain combines TRBV9 with TRBJ1-6, with D possibly TRBD1 on 5 matching bases. This CDR3 is built from 14 residues. V was pared by 0 bases and J by 14 bases, with 15 bases between. CDR1 and CDR2 from the germline V gene are SGDLS and YYNGEE. Here the CDR3 reads CASSVDPLGPTLHF. DNA for the CDR3: TGTGCCAGCAGCGTAGACCCCCTGGGGCCAACCCTCCACTTT.